The 25 T cell receptor beta chains below all came from one sample that was sequenced in a study of shared T cell receptors in the human thymus. TCRdb keeps only in-frame clones here, not all; method: immunoSEQ multiplex PCR. The sample contains some 720,000 clones, around nine tenths of which appear only once. The data were also submitted as part of a second study, on human thymus T cells.

The sequenced sample was thymocytes. The receptors stem from a boy in the first two years of life with a congenital heart defect.

Only a few counts were recorded for this clone. CDR3 in amino acids: CASSTAQHGVSGGELFF. The DNA for the CDR3 is TGTGCCAGTAGTACGGCCCAACACGGGGTCTCGGGCGGGGAGCTGTTTTTT. The chain recombines TRBV19 with TRBJ2-2; possibly TRBD2 for D (5 bases). The CDR3 loop spans 17 amino acids. Germline CDR1 and CDR2: LNHDA and SQIVND (reference sequence). V lost 4 bases and J lost 7, with 22 bases in between.

This clone showed up just a few times. This chain joins TRBV30 and TRBJ2-7; TRBD2 might be the D (5 bases). The CDR3 loop spans 14 amino acids. V was pared by 1 base and J by 4 bases, with 14 bases between. Germline V lookup: CDR1 GTSNPN, CDR2 SVGIG (reference sequence). Written as DNA, the CDR3 is TGTGCCTGGAGTGCCGGGGTCAACACTTACGAGCAGTACTTC. Its protein is CAWSAGVNTYEQYF.

The chain couples TRBV5-1 to TRBJ2-1, with D perhaps matching TRBD1 (6 bases). CDR3 length: 15 residues. The V end lost 5 bases, the J end lost 3 bases, and 15 bases lay between the germline ends. Germline values: CDR1 SGHRS, CDR2 YFSETQ. Here the CDR3 reads CASRWADSYYNEQFF. Here the CDR3 DNA reads TGCGCCAGCAGGTGGGCGGACAGTTACTACAATGAGCAGTTCTTC.

The chain couples TRBV11-2 to TRBJ2-1; perhaps TRBD2 as D (6 bases). The CDR3 consists of 17 residues. V was shortened by 0 bases and J by 0 bases, with 12 bases between the two germline ends. CDR1 and CDR2 from the germline V gene are SGHAT and FQNNGV. The CDR3: CASSLDLTRGSYNEQFF. The CDR3 DNA reads TGTGCCAGCAGCTTAGATCTTACGCGGGGCTCCTACAATGAGCAGTTCTTC. The variable domain in full, with the rest retrieved from reference TRBV11-2 and TRBJ2-1, is EAGVAQSPRYKIIEKRQSVAFWCNPISGHATLYWYQQILGQGPKLLIQFQNNGVVDDSQLPKDRFSAERLKGVDSTLKIQPAKLEDSAVYLCASSLDLTRGSYNEQFFGPGTRLTVL.

The chain couples TRBV30 to TRBJ2-7; tentative D call: TRBD2 (6 bases). With 0 bases removed from V and 2 bases from J, the gap between germline ends came to 17 bases. The germline V gene has CDR1 GTSNPN and CDR2 SVGIG (reference sequence). This CDR3 contains 16 residues. The CDR3 is CAWSVRTGRRAYEQYF. The DNA of the CDR3 is TGTGCCTGGAGTGTACGTACGGGGCGGAGGGCCTACGAGCAGTACTTC.

This clone has a handful of counts. The chain is built from TRBV7-8 and TRBJ2-1; 7 nucleotides align to TRBD2. V shed 2 bases, J shed 7 bases, and the junction held 14 bases outside the gene matches. CDR3 length equals 17 residues. Germline V gene lookup returns CDR1 SGHVS and CDR2 FQNEAQ. CDR3 amino acids: CASSLIVGGPSGNEQFF. The DNA of the CDR3 is TGTGCCAGCAGCTTAATTGTGGGAGGGCCCTCGGGTAATGAGCAGTTCTTC.

This chain connects TRBV30 to TRBJ1-1; possible D gene TRBD1, 6 bases. The CDR3 sequence is 14 residues long. V lost 3 bases to trimming and J lost 0 bases, with 11 bases between them. CDR1 and CDR2 (germline): GTSNPN, SVGIG (reference sequence). In nucleotides, the CDR3 is TGTGCCTGGAGCAGGGGACACATGAACACTGAAGCTTTCTTT. This gives the protein CAWSRGHMNTEAFF.

DNA for the CDR3: TGTGCCTGGAGTCGGCAGGGCAGGGATCAGCCCCAGCATTTT. Amino acid sequence: CAWSRQGRDQPQHF. V gene TRBV30 combines with J gene TRBJ1-5, with TRBD1 as a possible D gene (5 bases). Germline V CDR1 and CDR2: GTSNPN, SVGIG (reference sequence). The germline V and J ends were trimmed by 2 bases and 5 bases, with 13 bases remaining between them. This CDR3 contains 14 residues.

V and J are TRBV14 and TRBJ2-7; tentatively, D is TRBD1 (5 bases). The V gene's germline CDR1 is SGHDN and CDR2 FVKESK. The CDR3 is made up of 15 amino acids. V lost 3 bases and J lost 0, with 12 bases in between. DNA of the CDR3: TGTGCCAGCAGCCAGGCATGGGGCGCCTCCTACGAGCAGTACTTC. Translation gives CASSQAWGASYEQYF.

J is TRBJ2-1 and V is TRBV23-1; 8 positions match TRBD2. TRBV23-1 is reported as an ORF; its role is uncertain. The V gene end was trimmed by 2 bases and the J gene end by 1 base; junction bases not matched to a gene: 16. This CDR3 has 20 residues. Here the CDR3 DNA reads TGCGCCAGCAGTCAACGGACCGGGTCTAAGCGGGAGAGGTCCTACAATGAGCAGTTCTTC. Protein sequence: CASSQRTGSKRERSYNEQFF.

V usage is TRBV7-2 and J usage is TRBJ2-7; D perhaps matches TRBD2 (6 bases). The V end lost 4 bases, the J end lost 5 bases, and 24 bases lay between the germline ends. The length of the CDR3 is 17 residues. Germline loops: CDR1 SGHTA, CDR2 FQGNSA. The CDR3 is CASSYRPPRGVFHEQYF. The CDR3 nucleotides are TGTGCCAGCAGCTACAGGCCACCCCGCGGGGTTTTCCACGAGCAGTACTTC. Full variable domain (missing parts from reference TRBV7-2 and TRBJ2-7): GAGVSQSPSNKVTEKGKDVELRCDPISGHTALYWYRQSLGQGLEFLIYFQGNSAPDKSGLPSDRFSAERTGGSVSTLTIQRTQQEDSAVYLCASSYRPPRGVFHEQYFGPGTRLTVT.

The chain carries TRBV4-2 and TRBJ1-2, with D uncertain. The CDR3 loop spans 13 amino acids. The germline V gene encodes CDR1 LGHNA and CDR2 YNFKEQ. With 10 bases removed from V and 8 bases from J, the gap between germline ends came to 20 bases. The CDR3 is CATSLWAFSGYTF. In DNA form, the CDR3 reads TGTGCCACCTCGTTGTGGGCTTTCTCAGGCTACACCTTC.

This clone was detected once. This chain joins TRBV5-4 and TRBJ2-1; D is perhaps TRBD2 (6 bases). Per germline, CDR1 SGHNT and CDR2 YYREEE (reference sequence). V gave up 2 bases and J gave up 0 bases, with 15 bases separating them. This CDR3 has 17 amino acids. The CDR3 region is CASSLKGLRSSYNEQFF. In nucleotides, the CDR3 is TGTGCCAGCAGCTTAAAGGGACTGCGGAGCTCCTACAATGAGCAGTTCTTC. Supplemented by reference TRBV5-4 and TRBJ2-1, the full variable domain reads ETGVTQSPTHLIKTRGQQVTLRCSSQSGHNTVSWYQQALGQGPQFIFQYYREEENGRGNFPPRFSGLQFPNYSSELNVNALELDDSALYLCASSLKGLRSSYNEQFFGPGTRLTVL.

J is TRBJ1-4 and V is TRBV29-1, with TRBD1 matching 7 bases. Germline-derived CDR1 and CDR2 are SQVTM and ANQGSEA. This CDR3 is 12 amino acids long. Trimming removed 7 bases from V and 6 bases from J; junction bases left unmatched: 5. CDR3 nucleotides: TGCAGCGCCGATGACAGGGATGAAAAACTGTTTTTT. It encodes CSADDRDEKLFF.

The V and J genes are TRBV4-3 and TRBJ1-4, with 7 bases fitting TRBD1. Germline V lookup: CDR1 LGHNA, CDR2 YSLEER. The CDR3 covers 17 residues. The junction had 10 bases not matched to a gene; V was cut back by 0 bases and J by 6 bases. The CDR3 protein is CASSQEWGTGEHEKLFF. The CDR3 nucleotides read TGCGCCAGCAGCCAAGAATGGGGCACAGGGGAGCATGAAAAACTGTTTTTT.

The chain links TRBV4-3 to TRBJ1-2; D uncertain. The V end was cut by 1 base, the J end by 4 bases, with 25 bases between. Germline V gene lookup returns CDR1 LGHNA and CDR2 YSLEER. The CDR3 spans 19 residues. This CDR3 reads CASSQGGIPYYQLGYGYTF. CDR3 DNA sequence: TGCGCCAGCAGCCAAGGTGGAATTCCTTACTACCAGCTAGGCTATGGCTACACCTTC.

The rearrangement uses TRBV6-6 and TRBJ1-5, with TRBD1 identical over 9 bases. V shed 5 bases and J 10 bases; nucleotides not matched to a gene: 9. There are 14 residues in the CDR3. Per the germline V gene, CDR1 is MNHNY and CDR2 is SVGAGI (reference sequence). The CDR3 DNA is TGTGCCAGCAGTCCGGACAGGGGTCACGTTCCCCAGCATTTT. Its protein product is CASSPDRGHVPQHF.

The DNA for the CDR3 is TGTGCCAGCAGCTTCAAGGGCGGGAATCAGCCCCAGCATTTT. Translating gives CASSFKGGNQPQHF. The rearrangement uses TRBV11-2 and TRBJ1-5; D is unresolved. The CDR3 has 14 amino acids. Deletions cut 3 bases from V and 4 bases from J, with 10 bases between. Per the germline V gene, CDR1 is SGHAT and CDR2 is FQNNGV.

The CDR3 spells CASSLFGLAGSGETQYF. CDR3 bases: TGCGCCAGCAGCTTATTCGGTCTAGCGGGATCGGGGGAGACCCAGTACTTC. The rearrangement uses TRBV5-1 and TRBJ2-5, with 9 bases lining up with TRBD2. CDR3 length: 17 amino acids. Germline V gene lookup returns CDR1 SGHRS and CDR2 YFSETQ. V was clipped by 2 bases and J by 5 bases; unmatched bases: 13. The complete variable domain, with remaining parts taken from reference TRBV5-1 and TRBJ2-5, reads KAGVTQTPRYLIKTRGQQVTLSCSPISGHRSVSWYQQTPGQGLQFLFEYFSETQRNKGNFPGRFSGRQFSNSRSEMNVSTLELGDSALYLCASSLFGLAGSGETQYFGPGTRLLVL.

This clone was seen only a few times. The chain has TRBV6-6 and TRBJ2-5; 8 nucleotides align to TRBD1. Germline V CDR1 and CDR2: MNHNY, SVGAGI (reference sequence). After removal of 10 bases from V and 1 base from J, the junction contained 8 bases not matched to a gene. The CDR3 is 14 residues long. CDR3 nucleotide sequence: TGTGCCACCGCCCAGGGGGCGAGCCAAGAGACCCAGTACTTC. Translating it yields CATAQGASQETQYF.

V is TRBV30 and J is TRBJ2-5; 7 bases align to TRBD2. CDR3 length: 13 amino acids. Germline assignment: CDR1 GTSNPN and CDR2 SVGIG (reference sequence). V shed 1 base, J shed 4 bases, and the junction held 3 bases outside the gene matches. CDR3 in amino acids: CAWSGGSLETQYF. In nucleotides, the CDR3 is TGTGCCTGGAGTGGCGGGAGCTTAGAGACCCAGTACTTC.

J is TRBJ2-1 and V is TRBV27; TRBD1 agrees at 7 bases. The junction had 10 bases not matched to a gene; V was cut back by 4 bases and J by 7 bases. Per germline, CDR1 MNHEY and CDR2 SMNVEV (reference sequence). This CDR3 comprises 15 residues. The CDR3 loop reads CASSSQTGWGNEQFF. CDR3 bases: TGTGCCAGCAGTTCTCAGACAGGGTGGGGGAATGAGCAGTTCTTC.

The chain carries TRBV4-1 and TRBJ2-1, with 11 bases lining up with TRBD2. Per the germline V gene, CDR1 is MGHRA and CDR2 is YSYEKL. The V and J ends lost 0 bases and 8 bases, in that order; junction bases with no gene match: 9. The CDR3 covers 17 residues. The CDR3 DNA reads TGCGCCAGCAGCCAAGAACCGAGAATAGCGGGAGGGGATGAGCAGTTCTTC. The encoded protein is CASSQEPRIAGGDEQFF.

This clone was observed once. This CDR3 is CAWSVPPQGTYEQYF. CDR3 in DNA: TGTGCCTGGAGTGTCCCCCCACAGGGAACCTACGAGCAGTACTTC. V is TRBV30 and J is TRBJ2-7; D might be TRBD1 (6 bases). The CDR3 spans 15 residues. V shed 0 bases and J shed 2 bases, with 14 bases lying between them. Germline CDR1 is GTSNPN and CDR2 is SVGIG (reference sequence).

The chain links TRBV28 to TRBJ2-7; 8 bases align to TRBD2. The ends lost 4 bases at V and 1 base at J; junction bases unmatched: 6. The germline gives CDR1 MDHEN, CDR2 SYDVKM. The CDR3 is 15 residues long. CDR3 sequence: CASSWSGSQSYEQYF. The DNA of the CDR3 is TGTGCCAGCAGTTGGAGCGGGAGTCAATCCTACGAGCAGTACTTC.